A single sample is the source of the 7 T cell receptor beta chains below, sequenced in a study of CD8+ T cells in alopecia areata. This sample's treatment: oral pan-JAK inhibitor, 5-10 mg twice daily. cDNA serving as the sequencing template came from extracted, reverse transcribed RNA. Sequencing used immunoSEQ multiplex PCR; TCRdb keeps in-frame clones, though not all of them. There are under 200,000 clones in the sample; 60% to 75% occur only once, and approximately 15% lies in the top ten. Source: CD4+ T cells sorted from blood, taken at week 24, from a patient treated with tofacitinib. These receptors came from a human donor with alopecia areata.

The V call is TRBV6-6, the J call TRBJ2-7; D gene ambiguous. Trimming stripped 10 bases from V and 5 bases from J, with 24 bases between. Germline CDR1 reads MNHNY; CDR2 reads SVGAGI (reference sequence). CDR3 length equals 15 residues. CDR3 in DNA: TGTGCCATTTCCAGCCCCGATAGGGCGGTTAACGAGCAGTACTTC. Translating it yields CAISSPDRAVNEQYF.

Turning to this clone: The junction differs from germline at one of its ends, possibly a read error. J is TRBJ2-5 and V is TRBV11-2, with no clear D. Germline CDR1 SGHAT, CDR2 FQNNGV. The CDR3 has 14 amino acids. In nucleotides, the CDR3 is TGTGCCAGCAGCTTAGCTCTGAACCAAAAGACCCAGTACTTC. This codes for CASSLALNQKTQYF. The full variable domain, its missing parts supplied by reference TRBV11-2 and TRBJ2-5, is EAGVAQSPRYKIIEKRQSVAFWCNPISGHATLYWYQQILGQGPKLLIQFQNNGVVDDSQLPKDRFSAERLKGVDSTLKIQPAKLEDSAVYLCASSLALNQKTQYFGPGTRLLVL.

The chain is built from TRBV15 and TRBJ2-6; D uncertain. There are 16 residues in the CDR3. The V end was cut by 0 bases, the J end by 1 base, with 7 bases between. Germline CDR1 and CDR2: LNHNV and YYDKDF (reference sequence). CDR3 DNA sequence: TGTGCCACCAGCAGAGATAAGAAGTCTGGGGCCAACGTCCTGACTTTC. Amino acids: CATSRDKKSGANVLTF.

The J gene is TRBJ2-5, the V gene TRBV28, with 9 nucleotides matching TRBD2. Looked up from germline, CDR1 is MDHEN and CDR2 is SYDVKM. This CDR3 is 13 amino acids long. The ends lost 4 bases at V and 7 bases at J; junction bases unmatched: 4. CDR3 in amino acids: CASSYSGGATQYF. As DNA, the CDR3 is TGTGCCAGCAGTTATAGCGGGGGTGCGACCCAGTACTTC.

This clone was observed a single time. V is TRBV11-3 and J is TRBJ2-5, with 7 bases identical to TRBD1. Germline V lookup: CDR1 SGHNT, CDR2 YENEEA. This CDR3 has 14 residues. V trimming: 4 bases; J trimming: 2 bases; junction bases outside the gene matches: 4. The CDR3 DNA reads TGTGCCAGCAGCTCCCCGGGACAGCAAGAGACCCAGTACTTC. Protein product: CASSSPGQQETQYF. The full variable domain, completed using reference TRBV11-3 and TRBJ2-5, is EAGVVQSPRYKIIEKKQPVAFWCNPISGHNTLYWYLQNLGQGPELLIRYENEEAVDDSQLPKDRFSAERLKGVDSTLKIQPAELGDSAVYLCASSSPGQQETQYFGPGTRLLVL.

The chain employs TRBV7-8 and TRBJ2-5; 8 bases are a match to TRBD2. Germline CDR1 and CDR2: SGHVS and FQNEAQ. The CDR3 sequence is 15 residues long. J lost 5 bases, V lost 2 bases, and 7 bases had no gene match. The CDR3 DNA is TGTGCCAGCAGCTTACGGGAGGGTCAGGTGGAGACCCAGTACTTC. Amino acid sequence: CASSLREGQVETQYF.

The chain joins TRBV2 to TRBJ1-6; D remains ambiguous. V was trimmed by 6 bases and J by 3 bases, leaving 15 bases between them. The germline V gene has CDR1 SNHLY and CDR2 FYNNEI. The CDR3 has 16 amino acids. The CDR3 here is CASRDSPGFYNSPLHF. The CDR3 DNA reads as TGTGCCAGCAGGGACTCCCCAGGATTCTATAATTCACCCCTCCACTTT. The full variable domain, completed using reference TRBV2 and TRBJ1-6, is EPEVTQTPSHQVTQMGQEVILRCVPISNHLYFYWYRQILGQKVEFLVSFYNNEISEKSEIFDDQFSVERPDGSNFTLKIRSTKLEDSAMYFCASRDSPGFYNSPLHFGNGTRLTVT.